This T cell receptor (beta chain) was sequenced in a study of shared clonotypes between healthy human individuals. Study-wide context: The study used three CD4 naive, three CD4 memory, two CD8 naive and one CD8 memory plate per donor.

General observations from the study: Tissue TCR repertoires likely differ from these blood-only repertoires. Naive subsets generally had larger estimated richness than memory subsets.

V lost 2 bases and J lost 5, with 16 bases in between. The CDR3 is 15 residues long. Germline V lookup: CDR1 SGDLS, CDR2 YYNGEE. Details on this clone: What it binds is not known.

Only CD45RO-negative cells positively selected for CCR7 counted as naive CD8 cells, so terminally differentiated effector memory CD45RA+ cells were excluded. This table comes from immunoSEQ multiplex PCR, and its TCRdb copy is limited to in-frame clones, with some not included. Of 600,000 or so clones listed, roughly 98% are singletons. The specimen was naive CD8+ T cells sorted from blood. J is TRBJ2-5 and V is TRBV9; D is perhaps TRBD1 or TRBD2 (5 bases each). This receptor was taken from a man aged 25-40 years in good health. The CDR3 here is CASSVRDGLMETQYF. The CDR3 nucleotides are TGTGCCAGCAGCGTCCGGGACGGGTTGATGGAGACCCAGTACTTC.